This T cell receptor beta chain was documented in a study of control samples from healthy donors and cancer patients. With regard to this clone: A read error may account for a junction end that differs from germline.

Using immunoSEQ multiplex PCR, the repertoire was profiled, and TCRdb retains in-frame clones only, with some absent. Among some 130,000 clones listed, about 93% were seen once. CDR1 is SNHLY and CDR2 is FYNNEI in the germline V gene. CDR3 length equals 15 residues. This rearrangement joins TRBV2 to TRBJ1-5; D is uncertain. This receptor was taken from a man between 40 and 49 years old in good health. Sequencing was done on a sample of blood. DNA for the CDR3: TGTGCCAGCAGGGAAGAGGCGGGGAGCAATCAGCCCCAGCATTTT. It is translated as CASREEAGSNQPQHF.